The 5 T cell receptor beta chains reported below all come from one sample, sequenced in a study of cytomegalovirus exposure and HLA in healthy donors. The PCR contained 60 Vbeta and 13 Jbeta primers. TCRdb's table, derived via immunoSEQ multiplex PCR, lists solely in-frame clones and lacks some. The data contain approximately 100,000 clones, just under 75% of them singletons. The sequencing sample was made of PBMCs. The receptors derive from a human donor in good health.

The V call is TRBV28, the J call TRBJ2-5; TRBD2 agrees at 8 bases. The germline CDR1 and CDR2 sequences are MDHEN and SYDVKM. V lost 4 bases and J lost 5; bases outside the gene matches: 9. The CDR3 is 15 amino acids. For the CDR3, the DNA is TGTGCCAGCAGTTATCCGGGACTAGAGATGGAGACCCAGTACTTC. This codes for CASSYPGLEMETQYF.

The rearrangement links TRBV11-2 to TRBJ2-7; the match to TRBD2 covers 15 bases. V lost 6 bases to trimming and J lost 0 bases; unmatched junction nucleotides: 6. The CDR3 runs to 17 residues. Germline CDR1 SGHAT, CDR2 FQNNGV. Here the CDR3 reads CASRGLAGGLSSYEQYF. For the CDR3, the DNA is TGTGCCAGCAGAGGACTAGCGGGGGGGCTGAGCTCCTACGAGCAGTACTTC.

The CDR3 sequence: CASSLVPAGEETQYF. As DNA, the CDR3 is TGCGCCAGCAGCTTGGTTCCAGCTGGAGAAGAGACCCAGTACTTC. The chain links TRBV5-1 to TRBJ2-5; D is unresolved. Germline V gives CDR1 SGHRS, CDR2 YFSETQ. Trimming stripped 0 bases from V and 3 bases from J, with 12 bases between. CDR3 length: 15 residues.

The J gene is TRBJ2-7, the V gene TRBV14; possibly TRBD1 for D (5 bases). V was shortened by 3 bases and J by 5 bases, with 17 bases between the two germline ends. The CDR3 is made up of 15 amino acids. The germline gives CDR1 SGHDN, CDR2 FVKESK. The DNA for the CDR3 is TGTGCCAGCAGCCACGGCGAAAGGGGAAGCGACGAGCAGTACTTC. Translating it yields CASSHGERGSDEQYF.

The chain has TRBV9 and TRBJ1-1, with a possible D match to TRBD1 (5 bases). V was clipped by 3 bases and J by 0 bases, with 15 bases between them. The CDR3 contains 16 residues. Germline CDR1 SGDLS, CDR2 YYNGEE. The CDR3 bases are TGTGCCAGCAGCGCGGGGGGGAGGACCTTGAACACTGAAGCTTTCTTT. Translated: CASSAGGRTLNTEAFF.